These 16 T cell receptor beta chains were all obtained from the same sample, sequenced in a study of type 1 and type 2 diabetes patients. The PCR template was genomic DNA. A primer set of 30 forward and 13 reverse primers amplified the CDR3. TCRdb analysed the multiplex PCR reads with MiXCR anew, one entry per CDR3 protein. The sample has more than 250,000 distinct CDR3 sequences; around 50% are singletons. The sequenced sample was peripheral blood mononuclear cells (PBMCs). The source is a man between 18 and 35 years old with type 2 diabetes.

This clonotype was recorded a few times. This chain connects TRBV7-2 to TRBJ2-7; 9 nucleotides match TRBD1. The V gene end was trimmed by 4 bases and the J gene end by 4 bases; junction bases not matched to a gene: 14. The CDR3 is 17 residues long. Germline CDR1 SGHTA, CDR2 FQGNSA. CDR3 sequence: CASSSGWDRADWYEQYF. The CDR3 DNA sequence: TGTGCCAGCAGCTCCGGGTGGGACAGGGCTGATTGGTACGAGCAGTACTTC. The complete variable domain, with remaining parts taken from reference TRBV7-2 and TRBJ2-7, reads GAGVSQSPSNKVTEKGKDVELRCDPISGHTALYWYRQSLGQGLEFLIYFQGNSAPDKSGLPSDRFSAERTGGSVSTLTIQRTQQEDSAVYLCASSSGWDRADWYEQYFGPGTRLTVT.

The V gene is TRBV7-1, the J gene TRBJ2-4; D unclear. TRBV7-1 is an ORF, and what it does is uncertain. The CDR3 runs to 13 residues. Deletions cut 5 bases from V and 7 bases from J, with 12 bases between. The CDR3 coding sequence is TGTGCCAGCAGCCAGAATCTGGCGAACATTCAGTACTTC. Encoded protein: CASSQNLANIQYF.

The sample holds a few counts of this clonotype. This chain links TRBV7-2 with TRBJ2-7; the D is unclear. V lost 5 bases and J lost 0, with 14 bases in between. CDR3 length: 15 residues. Germline V gene data show CDR1 as SGHTA and CDR2 as FQGNSA. Written as DNA, the CDR3 is TGTGCCAGCAGCCAAGCAGGTGGCAACTCCTACGAGCAGTACTTC. Residues: CASSQAGGNSYEQYF.

This sequence joins TRBV20-1 and TRBJ2-1; D may be TRBD2 (5 bases). Trimming took 0 bases from V and 0 from J, leaving 12 bases between them. The V gene's germline CDR1 is DFQATT and CDR2 SNEGSKA (reference sequence). The CDR3 runs 16 residues. DNA of the CDR3: TGCAGTGCTAGAGATGCGGGTCGGAGCTCCTACAATGAGCAGTTCTTC. It encodes CSARDAGRSSYNEQFF.

This chain connects TRBV10-2 to TRBJ2-4; D gene ambiguous. The CDR3 has 14 residues. CDR1 is WSHSY and CDR2 is SAAADI in the germline V gene. Trimming removed 9 bases from V and 2 bases from J, with 14 bases in between. The CDR3 region has the DNA TGCGCCAGTGCCATGGACGGCACCAAAAACATTCAGTACTTC. It codes for CASAMDGTKNIQYF.

The chain carries TRBV12-3 or TRBV12-4 and TRBJ1-5; D is perhaps TRBD1 (6 bases). The ends were cut back, 6 bases at V and 5 bases at J, with 14 bases in the middle. This CDR3 has 14 residues. CDR3 region: CASSGSGAHQPQHF. DNA for the CDR3: TGTGCCAGCAGCGGTTCAGGGGCTCATCAGCCCCAGCATTTT.

This clonotype was picked up a small number of times. The V and J genes are TRBV27 and TRBJ2-7, with 7 bases lining up with TRBD2. V was pared by 0 bases and J by 6 bases, with 2 bases of the junction left unmatched. CDR3 length: 13 residues. Germline-derived CDR1 and CDR2 are MNHEY and SMNVEV (reference sequence). The CDR3, as DNA: TGTGCCAGCAGTTTATCCTCTAGCGGCGAGCAGTACTTC. Its translation is CASSLSSSGEQYF.

J is TRBJ1-6 and V is TRBV6-5; TRBD1 might be the D (5 bases). V was cut by 5 bases and J by 9 bases, with 17 bases left in between. Germline CDR1 MNHEY, CDR2 SVGAGI. The CDR3 totals 15 residues. DNA of the CDR3: TGTGCCAGCAGTGACCCGACAGAGGAAATTTCACCCCTCCACTTT. It encodes CASSDPTEEISPLHF.

The rearrangement links TRBV6-2 or TRBV6-3 to TRBJ2-2, with 15 nucleotides matching TRBD2. The CDR3 runs to 18 residues. Per the germline V gene, CDR1 is MNHEY and CDR2 is SVGEGT. With V trimmed by 5 bases and J by 8 bases, 12 bases remained unmatched. CDR3 coding DNA: TGTGCCAGCAGTAACCCAAGGACTAGCGGGAGGGGATCGGGGGAGCTGTTTTTT. This codes for CASSNPRTSGRGSGELFF.

The genes are TRBV15 and TRBJ1-2; 10 positions match TRBD1. CDR1 and CDR2 (germline): LNHNV, YYDKDF (reference sequence). V lost 0 bases to trimming and J lost 8 bases; unmatched junction nucleotides: 6. This CDR3 is 15 amino acids long. Here the CDR3 reads CATSRDRTGGRGYTF. In DNA, the CDR3 is TGTGCCACCAGCAGAGATCGGACAGGGGGACGAGGCTACACCTTC.

This clonotype was seen once. The chain combines TRBV7-2 with TRBJ2-5; a weak D match, TRBD2 (5 bases). The length of the CDR3 is 18 residues. V was cut by 5 bases and J by 4 bases, with 26 bases left in between. Germline V CDR1 and CDR2: SGHTA, FQGNSA. CDR3 nucleotides: TGTGCCAGCAGCCCTTTAACCTGGCGGAGGATAGGTGGAGAGACCCAGTACTTC. It is translated as CASSPLTWRRIGGETQYF.

In DNA form, the CDR3 reads TGTGCCTGGAGCCCGACAAGGATGGGGGCTGGCTACACCTTC. Translating it yields CAWSPTRMGAGYTF. The chain uses TRBV30 and TRBJ1-2, with D maybe TRBD1 (6 bases). Germline lookup yields CDR1 GTSNPN and CDR2 SVGIG (reference sequence). With 3 bases removed from V and 7 bases from J, the gap between germline ends came to 18 bases. The CDR3 consists of 14 residues.

This CDR3 reads CVSSSGLYYGYTF. Written as DNA, the CDR3 is TGTGTTAGCAGTTCAGGGTTATACTATGGCTACACCTTC. The gene calls are TRBV28 and TRBJ1-2, with a weak D call TRBD1 (5 bases). Germline V gene sequence: CDR1 MDHEN, CDR2 SYDVKM. The CDR3 contains 13 residues.

The rearrangement joins TRBV5-1 to TRBJ2-7; a weak D match, TRBD1 (6 bases). V lost 0 bases to trimming and J lost 4 bases, with 11 bases between them. CDR1 is SGHRS, CDR2 YFSETQ, per germline. This CDR3 has 14 amino acids. The CDR3 protein is CASSLGQVGYEQYF. The DNA of the CDR3 is TGCGCCAGCAGCTTGGGACAGGTAGGGTACGAGCAGTACTTC.

To note about this clonotype: The junction departs from germline at one end; a sequencing error may be responsible. The chain employs TRBV7-3 and TRBJ2-7, with D unclear. Per germline, CDR1 SGHTA and CDR2 FQGTGA. CDR3 size: 13 residues. The CDR3 sequence: CACSLNSGLEQYF. The CDR3 DNA sequence: TGTGCCTGCAGCTTAAATTCCGGGCTTGAGCAGTACTTC.

This clonotype was seen a handful of times. V gene TRBV27 combines with J gene TRBJ2-1, with unresolved D. Per germline, CDR1 MNHEY and CDR2 SMNVEV (reference sequence). This CDR3 has 13 residues. Trimming stripped 0 bases from V and 2 bases from J, with 2 bases between. CDR3: CASSLSTYNEQFF. Written as DNA, the CDR3 is TGTGCCAGCAGTTTATCAACCTACAATGAGCAGTTCTTC.